This T cell receptor beta chain appears in the sequencing data of a study of cytomegalovirus exposure and HLA in healthy donors. Findings of the study overall: In a later analysis, parvovirus B19, influenza, CMV and Epstein-Barr virus appeared linked to several top co-occurrence clusters.

Per germline, CDR1 SGHVS and CDR2 FNYEAQ. The CDR3 is 13 residues long. The V end was cut by 7 bases, the J end by 9 bases, with 18 bases between. Among the donors, all were healthy bone marrow donors. Nominal health characterized the donors when sampled, though unrecorded immune exposures were likely. 13 Jbeta primers and 60 Vbeta primers were used for the PCR. Profiled with immunoSEQ multiplex PCR; TCRdb holds only in-frame clones, not every one. This repertoire shows some 150,000 clones, roughly 10% found once; its top ten account for roughly 2%. This clone was observed a handful of times. Its antigen is not known.

The TCR sequence derives from a man between 45 and 60 years old in good health and CMV-seronegative. Sequencing was carried out using PBMCs. The chain carries TRBV7-6 and TRBJ2-5; the D is unclear. CDR3 coding DNA: TGTGCCAGCACCACATTTGAAAATACCCCCCAGTACTTC. Translating it yields CASTTFENTPQYF.